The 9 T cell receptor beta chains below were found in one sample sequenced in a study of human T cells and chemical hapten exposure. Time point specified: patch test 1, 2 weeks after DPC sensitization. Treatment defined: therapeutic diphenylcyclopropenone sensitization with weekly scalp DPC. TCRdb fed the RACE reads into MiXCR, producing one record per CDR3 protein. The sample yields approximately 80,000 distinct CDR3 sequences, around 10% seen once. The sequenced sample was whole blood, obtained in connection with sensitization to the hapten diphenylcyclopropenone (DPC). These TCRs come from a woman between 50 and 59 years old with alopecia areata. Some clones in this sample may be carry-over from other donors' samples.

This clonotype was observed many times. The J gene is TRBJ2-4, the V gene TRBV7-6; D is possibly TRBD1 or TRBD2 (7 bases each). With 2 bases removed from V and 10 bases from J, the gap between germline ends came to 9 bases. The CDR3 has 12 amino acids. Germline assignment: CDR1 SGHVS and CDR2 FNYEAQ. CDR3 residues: CASSLQGGIQYF. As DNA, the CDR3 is TGTGCCAGCAGCTTACAGGGGGGGATTCAGTACTTC.

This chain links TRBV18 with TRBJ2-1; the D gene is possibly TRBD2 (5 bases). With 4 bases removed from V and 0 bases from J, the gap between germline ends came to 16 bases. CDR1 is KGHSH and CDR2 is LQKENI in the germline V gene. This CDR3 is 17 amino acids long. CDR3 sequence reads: CASSLLGAVNSYNEQFF. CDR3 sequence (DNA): TGTGCCAGCTCACTTCTAGGAGCGGTCAACTCCTACAATGAGCAGTTCTTC.

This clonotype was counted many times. CDR3 residues: CASRGASGGSYEQYF. CDR3 sequence (DNA): TGTGCCAGCAGGGGCGCTAGCGGGGGATCCTACGAGCAGTACTTC. The chain uses TRBV28 and TRBJ2-7; 10 bases map to TRBD2. The CDR3 is made up of 15 amino acids. V dropped 6 bases and J dropped 1; count of bases not matched to a gene: 6. Per germline, CDR1 MDHEN and CDR2 SYDVKM.

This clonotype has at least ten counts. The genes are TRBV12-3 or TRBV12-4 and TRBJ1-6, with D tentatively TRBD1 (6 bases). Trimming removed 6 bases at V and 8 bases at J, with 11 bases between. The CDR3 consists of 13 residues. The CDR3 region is CASRQGKDSPLHF. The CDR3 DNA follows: TGTGCCAGCAGACAGGGAAAGGATTCACCCCTCCACTTT.

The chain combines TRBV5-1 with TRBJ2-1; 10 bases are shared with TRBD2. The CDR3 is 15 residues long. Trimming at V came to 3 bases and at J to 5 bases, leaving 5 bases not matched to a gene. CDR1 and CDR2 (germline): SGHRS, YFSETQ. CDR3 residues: CASSSPSGRNNEQFF. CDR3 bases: TGCGCCAGCAGCTCCCCTAGCGGGAGAAACAATGAGCAGTTCTTC.

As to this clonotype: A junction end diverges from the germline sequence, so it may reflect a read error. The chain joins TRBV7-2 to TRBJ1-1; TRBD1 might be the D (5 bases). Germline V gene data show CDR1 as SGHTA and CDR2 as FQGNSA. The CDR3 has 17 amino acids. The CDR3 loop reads CARSLPGPAPGGTEAFF. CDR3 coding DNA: TGTGCCAGAAGCTTACCAGGACCCGCCCCGGGGGGCACTGAAGCTTTCTTT.

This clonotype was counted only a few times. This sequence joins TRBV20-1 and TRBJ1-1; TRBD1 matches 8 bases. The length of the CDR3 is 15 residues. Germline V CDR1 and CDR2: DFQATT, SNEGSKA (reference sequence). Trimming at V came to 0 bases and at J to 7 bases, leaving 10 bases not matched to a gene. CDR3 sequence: CSARDLRAGGLEAFF. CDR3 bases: TGCAGTGCTAGAGACTTGAGGGCAGGGGGCCTTGAAGCTTTCTTT.

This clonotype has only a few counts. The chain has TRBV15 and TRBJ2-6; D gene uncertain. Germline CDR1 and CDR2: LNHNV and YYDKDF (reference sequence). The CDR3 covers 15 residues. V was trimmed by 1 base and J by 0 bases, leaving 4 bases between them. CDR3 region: CATSRGHSGANVLTF. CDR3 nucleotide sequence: TGTGCCACCAGCAGAGGACACTCTGGGGCCAACGTCCTGACTTTC.

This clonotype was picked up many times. The CDR3 sequence is CASSQPTGGAYNEQFF. The CDR3 nucleotides read TGTGCCAGCAGCCAACCGACAGGGGGCGCCTACAATGAGCAGTTCTTC. The chain recombines TRBV4-2 with TRBJ2-1, with TRBD1 matching 10 bases. With 2 bases clipped from V and 2 bases from J, the junction kept 3 bases outside the gene matches. Germline V gene data show CDR1 as LGHNA and CDR2 as YNFKEQ. The CDR3 has 16 residues.